The subject of this entry is one T cell receptor (beta chain). The antigen remains undetermined. This entry belongs to a study of cytomegalovirus exposure and HLA in healthy donors. Study-wide background: Sequencing of about 179 million T cells in an earlier analysis found 95 million to 120 million unique TCR beta sequences. Falling in the Caucasian-associated ancestry cluster were 80% to 90% of about 400 genotyped donors. Study-wide findings and caveats: One variant, a missense change in DCLRE1C, was linked in a later analysis to TCR beta V- and J-gene trimming.

The primer mix had 60 Vbeta and 13 Jbeta primers. The protocol was immunoSEQ multiplex PCR, while the TCRdb copy is restricted to in-frame clones and leaves out a portion. The repertoire includes some 51,000 clones, about 76% of them detected once, and approximately 2.4% sits in the top ten. Those who donated were healthy bone marrow donors. The junction had 10 bases not matched to a gene; V was cut back by 2 bases and J by 5 bases. Germline V gene sequence: CDR1 SNHLY, CDR2 FYNNEI. The length of the CDR3 is 16 residues. The chain is built from TRBV2 and TRBJ2-3; TRBD2 matches 7 bases. The sequenced sample consisted of PBMCs. The receptor was isolated from a female donor in good health and CMV-seronegative. CDR3 bases: TGTGCCAGCAGTGAACGGGGCGGGAGTTTAGGAGATACGCAGTATTTT. This encodes CASSERGGSLGDTQYF.